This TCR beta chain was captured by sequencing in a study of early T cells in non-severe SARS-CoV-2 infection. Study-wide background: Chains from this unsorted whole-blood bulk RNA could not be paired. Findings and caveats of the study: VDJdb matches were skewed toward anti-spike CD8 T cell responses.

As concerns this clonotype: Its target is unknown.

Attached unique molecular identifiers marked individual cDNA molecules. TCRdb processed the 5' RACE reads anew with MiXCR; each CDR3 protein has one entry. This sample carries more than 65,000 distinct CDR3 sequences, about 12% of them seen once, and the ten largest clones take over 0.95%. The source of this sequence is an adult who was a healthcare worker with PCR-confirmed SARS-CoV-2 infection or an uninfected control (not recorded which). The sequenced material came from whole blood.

The CDR3 protein is CASSQDGQGIGEQFF. DNA of the CDR3: TGCGCCAGCAGCCAAGACGGACAGGGGATAGGTGAGCAGTTCTTC. The gene calls are TRBV4-1 and TRBJ2-1; TRBD1 matches 9 bases. Germline CDR1 is MGHRA and CDR2 is YSYEKL. The CDR3 length is 15 residues. The V and J ends lost 0 bases and 9 bases, in that order; junction bases with no gene match: 6.